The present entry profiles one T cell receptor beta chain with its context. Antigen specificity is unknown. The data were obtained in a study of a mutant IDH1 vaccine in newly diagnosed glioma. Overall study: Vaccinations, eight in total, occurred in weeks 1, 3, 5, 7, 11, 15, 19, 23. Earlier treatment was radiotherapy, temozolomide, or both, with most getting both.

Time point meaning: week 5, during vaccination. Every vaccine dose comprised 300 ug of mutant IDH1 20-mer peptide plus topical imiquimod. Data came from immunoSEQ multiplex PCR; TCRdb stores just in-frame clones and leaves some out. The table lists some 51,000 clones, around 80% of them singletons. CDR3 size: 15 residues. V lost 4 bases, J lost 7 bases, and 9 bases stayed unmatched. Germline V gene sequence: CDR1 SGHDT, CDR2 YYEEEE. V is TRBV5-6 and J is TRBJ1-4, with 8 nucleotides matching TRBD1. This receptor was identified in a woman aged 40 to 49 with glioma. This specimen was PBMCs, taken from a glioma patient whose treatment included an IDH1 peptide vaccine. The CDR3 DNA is TGTGCCAGCAGCACTTCGCAGGGGGCACGTGAAAAACTGTTTTTT. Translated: CASSTSQGAREKLFF.